Listed below are T cell receptor beta chains from one sample, sequenced in a study of blood T cell repertoires in COVID-19. Libraries were prepared by immunoSEQ multiplex PCR; TCRdb keeps only in-frame clonotypes and omits some of them. The sample records 90,000 to 120,000 clones, approximately 79% being singletons. The sample taken for sequencing was peripheral blood. All receptors come from a man in his 70s with active or convalescent COVID-19. CDR3s include the opening cysteine and the closing phenylalanine or tryptophan. Each record gives: V gene, CDR3 protein.

TRBV24-1,CATSEAGIQPQHF
TRBV6-5,CASSYRDRGFYEQYF
TRBV7-2,CASSLAGSSYNEQFF
TRBV2,CASSNTGGREQFF
TRBV18,CASSSDSGDPYNEQFF
TRBV27,CASISKPGRTGVAYEQYF
TRBV7-3,CASSLAGTANTEAFF
TRBV19,CASNIPQGGRPQHF
TRBV5-1,CASSTGQGTGEQYF
TRBV6-5,CASSYQRIKGGETQYF
TRBV5-1,CASSKGTGGYSIYEQYF
TRBV4-1,CASSQGVAEDFGYTF
TRBV19,CASSLGTGGTQRAFF
TRBV4-1,CASSQNRGEMNEQYF
TRBV5-1,CASSLQLTDTQYF
TRBV5-1,CASSSRTGANYGYTF
TRBV10-1,CASSESIGAEAFF
TRBV2,CASISGGDYGYTF
TRBV5-1,CASSFQGEGSTEAFF
TRBV2,CASSFSGSSYNEQFF